This section outlines one T cell receptor beta chain sequence together with its context. No antigen is known for it. This sample was included in a study of memory B cells and T cells in multiple sclerosis. The V and J ends lost 7 bases and 4 bases respectively, with 13 bases between them. The CDR3 consists of 13 residues. CDR1 and CDR2 from the germline V gene are MNHEY and SVGAGI. Separate sequencing covered autoproliferating (CFSE-dim) and non-proliferating (CFSE-high) T cells from stimulus-free culture. Roughly 4.8x10^7 CFSE-labeled PBMCs were cultured around 7 days unstimulated, then replicate wells were pooled. The PBMCs received around 0.55 uM CFSE and serum-free culture with no added stimuli. TCRdb's copy holds only in-frame clones and misses some; the assay was immunoSEQ multiplex PCR. The sample comprises some 48,000 clones, more than 65% of which are singletons, and about 1.1% rests with the top ten.

This TCR was sampled from a human donor with multiple sclerosis. The rearrangement joins TRBV6-5 to TRBJ1-2; a possible D gene is TRBD1 (5 bases). The sequencing input was PBMCs from blood kept in culture. The CDR3 coding sequence is TGTGCCAGCACCAACGGGGGGATCTATGGCTACACCTTC. The encoded protein is CASTNGGIYGYTF.